This T cell receptor beta chain was identified in a study of blood T cell repertoires in COVID-19. Repertoires were generated with immunoSEQ multiplex PCR, while TCRdb's copy carries only in-frame clones and drops some. This table has over 90,000 clones, 81% appearing once. The V end was cut by 5 bases, the J end by 2 bases, with 19 bases between. Germline V lookup: CDR1 KGHSH, CDR2 LQKENI. CDR3 length equals 17 residues. This TCR derives from a man of 80 years or more with COVID-19, enrolled during active disease. The specimen was peripheral blood. The rearrangement uses TRBV18 and TRBJ1-3, with D possibly being TRBD1 (6 bases). The CDR3 here is CASSEAGGRGPGNTIYF. CDR3 in DNA: TGTGCCAGCTCAGAGGCGGGGGGCCGCGGCCCTGGAAACACCATATATTTT.